The sequence of this T cell receptor (beta chain) was determined in a study of CD8+CD57+ T cells in acquired aplastic anemia (dated by TCRdb to the late 2010s). A note on the overall study: On average, sorted CD4+ and CD8+ cells yielded 3.2 ug of extracted DNA, with a range of about 0.17 to 27.4 ug. Mean read counts for healthy donor samples were 10 million to 10.8 million for CD4+ cells and fewer than 12 million for CD8+ cells.

Genomic DNA was used as template for profiling of TCR beta VDJ combinations and CDR3 sequences. TCR repertoire sequencing was run on an Illumina HiSeq 2000. Turning to the authors' computational methods: TRBV/TRBJ rearrangement plots, CDR3 size and DJ length profiles, and Simpson's diversity index were used to assess repertoires. The immunodominant clone was defined as the most abundant DNA sequence in deep sequencing data. CDR3 amino acid sequences were screened for sharing across subjects and were compared with published repertoires and the VDJdb database. TCRdb trimmed the raw reads at Q25, called clones with MiXCR and kept productive beta chains. Each entry merges the rows of one CDR3 protein and shows their most common DNA and genes. The V and J calls and clone size are TCRdb's, not the authors'. The sample contains about 180,000 distinct CDR3 sequences, around 45% of them found a single time. Of the sample, approximately 2.9% falls within the top ten clones.

V lost 4 bases and J lost 2 bases; the stretch between them is 14 bases long. For CDR1 and CDR2, the germline V gene lists SGHVS and FQNEAQ. The CDR3 has 16 amino acids, counting the end cysteine and phenylalanine. Only the CDR3 portion is preserved as DNA: 48 bases, with reading frame beginning at the first base. In this study, sorted CD4+ and CD8+ T cells from the blood of healthy subjects and of severe aplastic anemia patients had their TCR repertoires deep-sequenced. Ficoll-Paque density gradient centrifugation was used to isolate peripheral blood mononuclear cells. CD4+ and CD8+ T cells were sorted by FACS or magnetic beads before DNA extraction. The paper's findings and limits, for the study overall: CD8+ Simpson's diversity did not differ significantly between patients and healthy controls (P=0.060). Roughly 30 CD8+ CDR3 sequences were found to be shared between patients and controls, but these sequences appeared to be highly expressed in patients and within the immunodominant clones of the patients.

There are many counts of this clonotype. Its specific antigen is unknown. The input lacks base qualities; no much larger clone sits a single base away. This sequence uses TRBV7-8 and TRBJ1-4; TRBD1 is perhaps the D gene, given 6 matching bases. The origin of this receptor is a human donor in good health. The sequencing sample was made of sorted CD4+, CD8+, or CD8+CD57+ T cells (not recorded which) from PBMCs. Here is the DNA: TGTGCCAGCAGCTCGACAGGCTGGGTCACTAATGAAAAACTGTTTTTT. Its product reads: CASSSTGWVTNEKLFF. Where the CDR3 stops, the reference TRBV7-8 and TRBJ1-4 genes take over; the full variable domain is GAGVSQSPRYKVAKRGQDVALRCDPISGHVSLFWYQQALGQGPEFLTYFQNEAQLDKSGLPSDRFFAERPEGSVSTLKIQRTQQEDSAVYLCASSSTGWVTNEKLFFGSGTQLSVL.